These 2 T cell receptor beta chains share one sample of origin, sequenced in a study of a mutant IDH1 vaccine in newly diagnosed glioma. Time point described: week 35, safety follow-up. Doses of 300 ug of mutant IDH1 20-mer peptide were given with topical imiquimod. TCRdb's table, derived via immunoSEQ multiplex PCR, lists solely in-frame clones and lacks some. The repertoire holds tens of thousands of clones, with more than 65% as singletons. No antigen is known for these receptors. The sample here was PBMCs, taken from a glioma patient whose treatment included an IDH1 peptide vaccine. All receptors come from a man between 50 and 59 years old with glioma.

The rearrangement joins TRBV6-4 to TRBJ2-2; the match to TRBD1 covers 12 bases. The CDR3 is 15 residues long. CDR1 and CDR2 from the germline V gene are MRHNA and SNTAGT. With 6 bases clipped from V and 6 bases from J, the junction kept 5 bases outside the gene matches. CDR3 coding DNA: TGTGCCAGCAGCATAGGGACAGGGGGCTCCGGGGAGCTGTTTTTT. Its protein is CASSIGTGGSGELFF.

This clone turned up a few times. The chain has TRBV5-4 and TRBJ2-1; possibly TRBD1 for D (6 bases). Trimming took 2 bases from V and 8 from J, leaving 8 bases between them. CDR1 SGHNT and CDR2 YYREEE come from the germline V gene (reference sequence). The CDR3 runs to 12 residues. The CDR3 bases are TGTGCCAGCAGCTTCAGGGGCGATGAGCAGTTCTTC. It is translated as CASSFRGDEQFF.